A single sample is the source of the 19 T cell receptor beta chains below, sequenced in a study of blood T cell repertoires in COVID-19. Assay used: immunoSEQ multiplex PCR; TCRdb lists only in-frame clones, some missing. The data contain under 250,000 clones, approximately 89% of them seen just once; the ten biggest clones take up over 3%. Material for sequencing was PBMCs or T cells enriched from blood (not recorded which). Receptors originate from a woman aged 35 to 49 who had been exposed to COVID-19.

The gene calls are TRBV25-1 and TRBJ1-2; D may be TRBD1 (6 bases). The germline V gene encodes CDR1 MGHDK and CDR2 SYGVNS. The CDR3 length is 14 residues. The V end was cut by 5 bases, the J end by 5 bases, with 15 bases between. The CDR3 DNA reads TGTGCCAGCAGTACCAGGGGTATTGGATATGGCTACACCTTC. It is translated as CASSTRGIGYGYTF.

The chain carries TRBV6-5 and TRBJ2-7; 9 nucleotides agree with TRBD1. The CDR3 contains 14 residues. With 8 bases clipped from V and 1 base from J, the junction kept 6 bases outside the gene matches. CDR1 MNHEY and CDR2 SVGAGI come from the germline V gene. Here the CDR3 reads CASLDRGLSYEQYV. CDR3 DNA: TGTGCCAGCCTGGACAGGGGATTATCCTACGAGCAGTACGTC.

The chain combines TRBV15 with TRBJ1-5, with TRBD1 as a possible D gene (6 bases). V lost 1 base to trimming and J lost 3 bases, with 10 bases between them. This CDR3 is built from 15 residues. Germline V gene lookup returns CDR1 LNHNV and CDR2 YYDKDF (reference sequence). CDR3 bases: TGTGCCACCAGCAGAGTACAGGGCCCCAATCAGCCCCAGCATTTT. This codes for CATSRVQGPNQPQHF. Full variable domain (outside the CDR3, taken from reference TRBV15 and TRBJ1-5): DAMVIQNPRYQVTQFGKPVTLSCSQTLNHNVMYWYQQKSSQAPKLLFHYYDKDFNNEADTPDNFQSRRPNTSFCFLDIRSPGLGDTAMYLCATSRVQGPNQPQHFGDGTRLSIL.

The CDR3 loop is CASRQSGVQQYF. CDR3 bases: TGTGCCAGCAGACAATCAGGGGTACAGCAGTACTTC. This chain joins TRBV28 and TRBJ2-7, with TRBD1 as a possible D gene (6 bases). CDR3 length: 12 amino acids. The germline V and J ends were trimmed by 6 bases and 8 bases, with 14 bases remaining between them. Germline V lookup: CDR1 MDHEN, CDR2 SYDVKM. The complete variable domain, with remaining parts taken from reference TRBV28 and TRBJ2-7, reads DVKVTQSSRYLVKRTGEKVFLECVQDMDHENMFWYRQDPGLGLRLIYFSYDVKMKEKGDIPEGYSVSREKKERFSLILESASTNQTSMYLCASRQSGVQQYFGPGTRLTVT.

This chain uses TRBV3-1 (or the pseudogene TRBV3-2) with TRBJ2-1, with 9 positions matching TRBD2. CDR3 length equals 16 residues. V gave up 4 bases and J gave up 5 bases; unmatched junction bases: 9. Germline CDR1 is LGHDT and CDR2 is YNNKEL (reference sequence). Written as DNA, the CDR3 is TGTGCCAGCAGCCGCCTAGGCCTAGCGGGACACAATGAGCAGTTCTTC. Translated, it gives CASSRLGLAGHNEQFF.

The chain carries TRBV19 and TRBJ2-7; D not certain. Germline lookup yields CDR1 LNHDA and CDR2 SQIVND (reference sequence). The CDR3 consists of 16 residues. The V gene lost 6 bases and the J gene lost 1 base, with 19 bases spanning the gap. CDR3 bases: TGTGCCAGTAGCCAACCCACCCGGGTAGGATCCTACGAGCAGTACTTC. As protein: CASSQPTRVGSYEQYF.

In its sample, this clone was seen once. The rearrangement links TRBV14 to TRBJ1-1; D ambiguous. This CDR3 region has 13 residues. CDR1 is SGHDN and CDR2 is FVKESK in the germline V gene. Trimming stripped 8 bases from V and 0 bases from J, with 10 bases between. The CDR3 sequence: CASSRSLNTEAFF. The DNA of the CDR3 is TGTGCCAGCTCTCGGTCTTTGAACACTGAAGCTTTCTTT.

This clone was observed a handful of times. J is TRBJ1-2 and V is TRBV19, with D hard to call. Germline CDR1 reads LNHDA; CDR2 reads SQIVND (reference sequence). Between the trimmed V and J ends, which lost 3 bases and 2 bases, there was a span of 13 bases. This CDR3 has 15 residues. The CDR3 DNA reads as TGTGCCAGTAGTATCTTGGGCAGAGAAAACTATGGCTACACCTTC. Its protein product is CASSILGRENYGYTF.

The CDR3 sequence is CASSQGPSGASTDTQYF. The DNA for the CDR3 is TGTGCCAGCAGCCAAGGACCTAGCGGAGCCAGCACAGATACGCAGTATTTT. The chain couples TRBV4-2 to TRBJ2-3; 7 positions agree with TRBD2. The CDR3 is 17 amino acids. CDR1 and CDR2 (germline): LGHNA, YNFKEQ. J lost 0 bases, V lost 1 base, and 7 bases had no gene match.

In nucleotides, the CDR3 is TGTGCCAGCAGCTCCGGGGACAGAGGATCAACTAATGAAAAACTGTTTTTT. Protein product: CASSSGDRGSTNEKLFF. The rearrangement joins TRBV7-8 to TRBJ1-4, with 7 bases that match TRBD1. The trim removed 4 bases at V and 0 bases at J, leaving 8 bases unmatched. Germline V lookup: CDR1 SGHVS, CDR2 FQNEAQ. The CDR3 extends over 17 amino acids.

The chain has TRBV19 and TRBJ2-2; 11 positions match TRBD2. CDR3 length: 16 residues. V was clipped by 9 bases and J by 3 bases; unmatched bases: 9. Germline V gene lookup returns CDR1 LNHDA and CDR2 SQIVND (reference sequence). In nucleotides, the CDR3 is TGTGCCAGCACGACTAGCGGGAAGAGTTACACCGGGGAGCTGTTTTTT. It encodes CASTTSGKSYTGELFF.

This clone showed up just once. This chain joins TRBV12-3 or TRBV12-4 and TRBJ1-1; no definite D call. This CDR3 has 12 residues. V was cut by 2 bases and J by 11 bases, with 12 bases left in between. This chain's CDR3 is CASSLMSGRAFF. DNA for the CDR3: TGTGCCAGCAGTTTAATGTCGGGAAGGGCTTTCTTT.

J is TRBJ1-1 and V is TRBV11-3; D not resolved. The germline V and J ends were trimmed by 5 bases and 0 bases, with 13 bases remaining between them. The CDR3 length is 15 residues. CDR1 and CDR2 (germline): SGHNT, YENEEA. The CDR3 DNA sequence: TGTGCCAGCAGCCTTTCGTCGGGGTTGAACACTGAAGCTTTCTTT. Residues: CASSLSSGLNTEAFF.

In regard to this clone: Relative to the germline gene, one junction end is altered; a read error may explain this. V usage is TRBV24-1 and J usage is TRBJ2-1; TRBD2 matches 8 bases. The CDR3 totals 13 residues. Germline lookup yields CDR1 KGHDR and CDR2 SFDVKD. The CDR3 spells CATSDKTGLVSIF. CDR3 nucleotides: TGTGCCACCAGTGATAAAACGGGACTAGTTAGTATCTTC.

This chain links TRBV7-6 with TRBJ2-5; TRBD1 matches at 8 bases. Germline lookup yields CDR1 SGHVS and CDR2 FNYEAQ. Trimming took 6 bases from V and 5 from J; bases not matched to a gene: 11. The CDR3 spans 15 residues. DNA for the CDR3: TGTGCCAGCAGATCATCCAGGGGGCATTTCGAGACCCAGTACTTC. Translation gives CASRSSRGHFETQYF.

The rearrangement links TRBV20-1 to TRBJ1-1; D not resolved. The germline V gene encodes CDR1 DFQATT and CDR2 SNEGSKA (reference sequence). Trimming shortened V by 6 bases and J by 11 bases, and 13 bases separated the two germline ends. This CDR3 comprises 10 residues. CDR3 protein: CSAPGPQAFF. The CDR3 DNA sequence: TGCAGTGCCCCGGGTCCCCAGGCTTTCTTT.

This sequence joins TRBV5-4 and TRBJ2-2, with 10 bases aligning to TRBD2. CDR1 and CDR2 from the germline V gene are SGHNT and YYREEE (reference sequence). The CDR3 sequence is 17 residues long. V shed 3 bases, J shed 1 base, and the junction held 6 bases outside the gene matches. In DNA, the CDR3 is TGTGCCAGCAGCTCGGGACTAGCGATTGGGAACACCGGGGAGCTGTTTTTT. Translation: CASSSGLAIGNTGELFF.

This clone has only one observation. J is TRBJ2-1 and V is TRBV2, with 7 bases fitting TRBD2. V was pared by 0 bases and J by 9 bases, with 8 bases of the junction left unmatched. The CDR3 consists of 15 residues. From germline, CDR1 is SNHLY and CDR2 FYNNEI. DNA for the CDR3: TGTGCCAGCAGTGAAGCTCTAGCGGAGACAACTGAGCAGTTCTTC. Amino acids: CASSEALAETTEQFF.

Comment on this clone: An end of the junction differs from the germline gene, which may be a read error. This rearrangement joins TRBV5-1 to TRBJ2-5; D perhaps matches TRBD1 (6 bases). Germline V lookup: CDR1 SGHRS, CDR2 YFSETQ. The CDR3 has 15 amino acids. The CDR3 here is CASSLGATLQETQYF. The CDR3 coding sequence is TGTGCCAGCAGCTTGGGGGCCACCCTCCAAGAGACCCAGTACTTC.